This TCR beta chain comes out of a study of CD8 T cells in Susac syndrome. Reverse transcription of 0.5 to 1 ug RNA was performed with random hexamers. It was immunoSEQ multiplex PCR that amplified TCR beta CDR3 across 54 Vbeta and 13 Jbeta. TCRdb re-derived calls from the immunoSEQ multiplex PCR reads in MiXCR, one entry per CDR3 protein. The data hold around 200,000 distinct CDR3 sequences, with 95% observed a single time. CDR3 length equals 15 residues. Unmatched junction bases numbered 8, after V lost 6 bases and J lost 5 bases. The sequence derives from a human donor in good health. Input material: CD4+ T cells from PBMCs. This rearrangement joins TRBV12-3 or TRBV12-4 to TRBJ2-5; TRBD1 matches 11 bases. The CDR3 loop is CASSLGTGGSETQYF. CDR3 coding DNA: TGTGCCAGCAGCCTTGGGACAGGGGGATCGGAGACCCAGTACTTC.